This TCR beta chain derives from a study of CD8 T cells in Susac syndrome. Through negative isolation, CD4+ and CD8+ T cells were obtained, while TEMRA cells were enriched using FACS. Reverse transcription of 0.5 to 1 ug RNA was performed with random hexamers. MiXCR, run by TCRdb on the immunoSEQ multiplex PCR reads, gives a single entry per CDR3 protein. Of 150,000 to 200,000 distinct CDR3 sequences listed, roughly nine tenths are singletons. The sequencing input was CD4+ T cells from PBMCs. The sequence came from a human donor in good health.

Here the CDR3 DNA reads TGCGCCAGCAGCCCGGACTACTTCACAGATACGCAGTATTTT. It codes for CASSPDYFTDTQYF. This chain joins TRBV4-3 and TRBJ2-3; D perhaps matches TRBD2 (6 bases). The germline V gene encodes CDR1 LGHNA and CDR2 YSLEER. With 4 bases removed from V and 2 bases from J, the gap between germline ends came to 10 bases. This CDR3 is 14 amino acids long.